Listed below are T cell receptor beta chains from one sample, sequenced in a study of blood T cell repertoires in COVID-19. Profiling relied on immunoSEQ multiplex PCR, and the TCRdb table lists in-frame clones only, not all of them. The table has about 4,300 clones, 60% to 80% seen once. The sequencing sample was made of peripheral blood. Receptors were obtained from a human donor with active or convalescent COVID-19. The donor label of this sample is uncertain. Both conserved end residues are part of each CDR3. Fields, in order: clone size, V gene, D gene, J gene, CDR3 protein, CDR3 DNA. A D gene is named only where the DNA matches it firmly. A row's size may be missing; if present it is once, few, many or a size class.

clone size: NA
V gene: TRBV14
D gene: TRBD1
J gene: TRBJ1-5
CDR3 protein: CASSQLLPTGARDQPQHF
CDR3 DNA: TGTGCCAGCAGCCAATTGCTCCCAACAGGGGCGCGGGATCAGCCCCAGCATTTT

clone size: NA
V gene: TRBV6-5
D gene: NA
J gene: TRBJ2-5
CDR3 protein: CASSLFIQETQYF
CDR3 DNA: TGTGCCAGCAGTTTATTTATACAAGAGACCCAGTACTTC

clone size: NA
V gene: TRBV9
D gene: NA
J gene: TRBJ2-4
CDR3 protein: CASSVDPGKNIQYF
CDR3 DNA: TGTGCCAGCAGCGTAGACCCAGGGAAAAACATTCAGTACTTC

clone size: NA
V gene: TRBV13
D gene: NA
J gene: TRBJ2-4
CDR3 protein: CASSRPWPAKNIQYF
CDR3 DNA: TGTGCCAGCAGCCGCCCGTGGCCAGCCAAAAACATTCAGTACTTC

clone size: few
V gene: TRBV6-1
D gene: TRBD1
J gene: TRBJ1-1
CDR3 protein: CASSERARGDAEAFF
CDR3 DNA: TGTGCCAGCAGTGAAAGGGCCAGGGGGGATGCTGAAGCTTTCTTT

clone size: NA
V gene: TRBV7-3
D gene: TRBD1
J gene: TRBJ2-3
CDR3 protein: CASSSSGTGTDTQYF
CDR3 DNA: TGTGCCAGCAGCTCCTCCGGGACAGGCACAGATACGCAGTATTTT

clone size: NA
V gene: TRBV6-2/TRBV6-3
D gene: TRBD1
J gene: TRBJ2-1
CDR3 protein: CASSQIGQGVNNEQFF
CDR3 DNA: TGTGCCAGCAGCCAGATTGGACAGGGGGTTAACAATGAGCAGTTCTTC

clone size: NA
V gene: TRBV18
D gene: NA
J gene: TRBJ2-7
CDR3 protein: CASSPDQGFNEQYF
CDR3 DNA: TGTGCCAGCTCACCAGACCAGGGGTTCAACGAGCAGTACTTC

clone size: NA
V gene: TRBV5-5
D gene: TRBD2
J gene: TRBJ2-5
CDR3 protein: CASSLAAGGRGETQYF
CDR3 DNA: TGTGCCAGCAGCTTGGCCGCCGGCGGGAGGGGAGAGACCCAGTACTTC

clone size: NA
V gene: TRBV5-6
D gene: NA
J gene: TRBJ1-1
CDR3 protein: CASSLGIRQMNTEAFF
CDR3 DNA: TGTGCCAGCAGCTTGGGAATCCGACAGATGAACACTGAAGCTTTCTTT

clone size: NA
V gene: TRBV11-2
D gene: NA
J gene: TRBJ1-3
CDR3 protein: CASSPRPGTGNTIYF
CDR3 DNA: TGTGCCAGCAGCCCTAGGCCAGGGACTGGAAACACCATATATTTT

clone size: NA
V gene: TRBV24-1
D gene: TRBD1
J gene: TRBJ1-1
CDR3 protein: CATSDDRGGGTEAFF
CDR3 DNA: TGTGCCACCAGTGATGACAGGGGAGGAGGCACTGAAGCTTTCTTT

clone size: NA
V gene: TRBV19
D gene: NA
J gene: TRBJ2-7
CDR3 protein: CASSIADNYEQYF
CDR3 DNA: TGTGCCAGTAGTATAGCGGACAACTACGAGCAGTACTTC

clone size: NA
V gene: TRBV7-3
D gene: NA
J gene: TRBJ1-3
CDR3 protein: CASSLEGGGNTIYF
CDR3 DNA: TGTGCCAGCAGCTTAGAAGGGGGAGGAAACACCATATATTTT

clone size: NA
V gene: TRBV9
D gene: NA
J gene: TRBJ2-2
CDR3 protein: CASSVGASFTGELFF
CDR3 DNA: TGTGCCAGCAGCGTAGGGGCTTCTTTCACCGGGGAGCTGTTTTTT

clone size: once
V gene: TRBV19
D gene: NA
J gene: TRBJ1-3
CDR3 protein: CASSILGDGNTIYF
CDR3 DNA: TGTGCCAGTAGTATCTTAGGAGATGGAAACACCATATATTTT

clone size: few
V gene: TRBV4-3
D gene: NA
J gene: TRBJ1-5
CDR3 protein: CASSQEVRQPQHF
CDR3 DNA: TGCGCCAGCAGCCAAGAGGTCCGGCAGCCCCAGCATTTT

clone size: NA
V gene: TRBV7-9
D gene: NA
J gene: TRBJ1-5
CDR3 protein: CASRRGGANQPQHF
CDR3 DNA: TGCGCCAGCCGCCGGGGGGGGGCCAATCAGCCCCAGCATTTT

clone size: NA
V gene: TRBV30
D gene: TRBD1
J gene: TRBJ2-1
CDR3 protein: CAWSEGQYNEQFF
CDR3 DNA: TGTGCCTGGAGTGAGGGACAGTACAATGAGCAGTTCTTC

clone size: few
V gene: TRBV4-1
D gene: NA
J gene: TRBJ2-7
CDR3 protein: CASSQDRVERAEQYF
CDR3 DNA: TGCGCCAGCAGCCAAGATCGAGTCGAGAGGGCCGAGCAGTACTTC

clone size: NA
V gene: TRBV24-1
D gene: TRBD1
J gene: TRBJ2-2
CDR3 protein: CATSEEHRTGLWTGELFF
CDR3 DNA: TGTGCCACCAGTGAGGAACATAGGACAGGCTTGTGGACCGGGGAGCTGTTTTTT

clone size: NA
V gene: TRBV7-2
D gene: NA
J gene: TRBJ1-5
CDR3 protein: CASSLDGDLNQPQHF
CDR3 DNA: TGTGCCAGCAGCTTAGACGGGGACTTGAATCAGCCCCAGCATTTT

clone size: NA
V gene: TRBV3-1/TRBV3-2
D gene: NA
J gene: TRBJ1-5
CDR3 protein: CASSQGADQPQHF
CDR3 DNA: TGTGCCAGCAGCCAAGGAGCGGATCAGCCCCAGCATTTT

clone size: NA
V gene: TRBV29-1
D gene: TRBD1
J gene: TRBJ1-2
CDR3 protein: CSVEGTASHYGYTF
CDR3 DNA: TGCAGCGTTGAGGGGACAGCCTCCCACTATGGCTACACCTTC

clone size: NA
V gene: TRBV7-9
D gene: NA
J gene: TRBJ1-2
CDR3 protein: CASSLEQHYGYTF
CDR3 DNA: TGTGCCAGCAGCTTAGAACAGCACTATGGCTACACCTTC

clone size: NA
V gene: TRBV5-8
D gene: NA
J gene: TRBJ2-7
CDR3 protein: CASSFGRYSYEQYF
CDR3 DNA: TGTGCCAGCAGCTTTGGGCGTTACTCCTACGAGCAGTACTTC

clone size: NA
V gene: TRBV30
D gene: NA
J gene: TRBJ2-7
CDR3 protein: CAWSGAYEQYF
CDR3 DNA: TGTGCCTGGAGTGGCGCCTACGAGCAGTACTTC

clone size: NA
V gene: TRBV3-1/TRBV3-2
D gene: NA
J gene: TRBJ1-1
CDR3 protein: CASRDWTGNTEAFF
CDR3 DNA: TGTGCCAGCAGGGACTGGACGGGTAACACTGAAGCTTTCTTT

clone size: NA
V gene: TRBV6-6
D gene: TRBD1
J gene: TRBJ1-6
CDR3 protein: CASSGQGHSPLHF
CDR3 DNA: TGTGCCAGCAGCGGACAGGGGCATTCACCCCTCCACTTT

clone size: NA
V gene: TRBV24-1
D gene: TRBD2
J gene: TRBJ2-3
CDR3 protein: CATSAGGTDTQYF
CDR3 DNA: TGTGCCACCAGTGCGGGAGGAACAGATACGCAGTATTTT

clone size: NA
V gene: TRBV11-2
D gene: TRBD1
J gene: TRBJ2-5
CDR3 protein: CASSLKGGALETQYF
CDR3 DNA: TGTGCCAGCAGCTTAAAAGGGGGCGCACTAGAGACCCAGTACTTC

clone size: NA
V gene: TRBV19
D gene: NA
J gene: TRBJ1-2
CDR3 protein: CASSVVDYGYTF
CDR3 DNA: TGTGCCAGCTCTGTAGTGGACTATGGCTACACCTTC

clone size: NA
V gene: TRBV4-3
D gene: TRBD2
J gene: TRBJ2-7
CDR3 protein: CASSQEPAGAGGPYEQYF
CDR3 DNA: TGCGCCAGCAGCCAAGAGCCCGCGGGAGCGGGAGGCCCCTACGAGCAGTACTTC

clone size: NA
V gene: TRBV13
D gene: NA
J gene: TRBJ2-2
CDR3 protein: CASSLQVSWNTGELFF
CDR3 DNA: TGTGCCAGCAGCTTACAGGTCTCGTGGAACACCGGGGAGCTGTTTTTT

clone size: NA
V gene: TRBV29-1
D gene: NA
J gene: TRBJ1-2
CDR3 protein: CSVGPGSDGYTF
CDR3 DNA: TGCAGCGTTGGCCCAGGGTCAGATGGCTACACCTTC

clone size: few
V gene: TRBV7-2
D gene: NA
J gene: TRBJ1-3
CDR3 protein: CASSPAGGKGNTIYF
CDR3 DNA: TGTGCCAGCAGCCCAGCGGGGGGTAAAGGAAACACCATATATTTT

clone size: NA
V gene: TRBV24-1
D gene: TRBD1
J gene: TRBJ1-2
CDR3 protein: CATSEGQGVYGYTF
CDR3 DNA: TGTGCCACCAGTGAGGGACAGGGGGTCTATGGCTACACCTTC

clone size: NA
V gene: TRBV28
D gene: TRBD1
J gene: TRBJ1-2
CDR3 protein: CASSWTTGMGGYTF
CDR3 DNA: TGTGCCAGCAGTTGGACGACAGGGATGGGCGGCTACACCTTC

clone size: NA
V gene: TRBV5-1
D gene: TRBD2
J gene: TRBJ2-6
CDR3 protein: CASSPWTSGRPGANVLTF
CDR3 DNA: TGCGCCAGCAGCCCATGGACTAGCGGGAGGCCTGGGGCCAACGTCCTGACTTTC

clone size: once
V gene: TRBV7-2
D gene: NA
J gene: TRBJ1-3
CDR3 protein: CASSLFGGGNTIYF
CDR3 DNA: TGTGCCAGCAGCTTATTCGGGGGTGGAAACACCATATATTTT

clone size: NA
V gene: TRBV18
D gene: NA
J gene: TRBJ2-5
CDR3 protein: CASSPPTVKETQYF
CDR3 DNA: TGTGCCAGCTCACCACCTACGGTGAAAGAGACCCAGTACTTC

clone size: NA
V gene: TRBV29-1
D gene: NA
J gene: TRBJ2-1
CDR3 protein: CSVEWPGGGNEQFF
CDR3 DNA: TGCAGCGTTGAATGGCCAGGGGGAGGCAATGAGCAGTTCTTC

clone size: NA
V gene: TRBV7-2
D gene: NA
J gene: TRBJ1-5
CDR3 protein: CASSLSTNQPQHF
CDR3 DNA: TGTGCCAGCAGCTTGTCCACAAATCAGCCCCAGCATTTT

clone size: NA
V gene: TRBV25-1
D gene: TRBD1
J gene: TRBJ2-7
CDR3 protein: CASSEPYRGTGGIEQYF
CDR3 DNA: TGTGCCAGCAGTGAACCCTACAGGGGGACAGGGGGGATCGAGCAGTACTTC